This TCR beta chain emerged from a study of blood T cell repertoires in COVID-19. Study summary: PBMCs, B-cell-depleted T cells, or T cells provided the cDNA or gDNA that made up the material.

V lost 5 bases to trimming and J lost 0 bases, with 14 bases between them. Germline lookup yields CDR1 GTSNPN and CDR2 SVGIG (reference sequence). There are 15 residues in the CDR3. Original processing methods: Reference gene primer amplification yielded estimated nucleated cell counts. The repertoire was sequenced with immunoSEQ multiplex PCR; TCRdb's copy has only in-frame clones and lacks some. The D gene and trimming were derived from the DNA, and the V and J assignments and clone size from that table. The sample has 150,000 to 200,000 clones; roughly 80% are singletons. The rearrangement links TRBV30 to TRBJ2-1, with D possibly TRBD2 on 6 matching bases. The receptor was derived from a woman aged 70-85 years with COVID-19, enrolled during active disease. The sample consisted of peripheral blood. CDR3 nucleotide sequence: TGTGCCTGGGGTGCCGGGACTCCCTCCTACAATGAGCAGTTCTTC. It is translated as CAWGAGTPSYNEQFF.